This T cell receptor (beta chain) appears in the sequencing data of a study of blood T cell repertoires in COVID-19. Study-wide context: Samples of COVID-19 (acute and convalescent) were obtained from the United States, Italy and Spain.

Recruitment covered roughly 24 US areas and drew participants whose ages spanned roughly 18 to 89 years. Cohort placement rested on clinical history that participants reported themselves. Sequenced by immunoSEQ multiplex PCR; TCRdb stores in-frame clones only, minus some. Of under 500,000 clones detected, 70% to 90% appear once; the ten largest clones hold over 1.5%. Sequencing was carried out using PBMCs or T cells enriched from blood (not recorded which). This sequence originates from a young woman with acute COVID-19.

The CDR3 here is CASSPRGVTSGARDTQYF. In nucleotides, the CDR3 is TGCGCCAGCAGCCCCCGCGGCGTGACTAGCGGGGCCCGGGATACGCAGTATTTT. The V gene is TRBV5-1, the J gene TRBJ2-3, with 11 bases fitting TRBD2. Looked up from germline, CDR1 is SGHRS and CDR2 is YFSETQ. The CDR3 sequence is 18 residues long. The J segment lost 6 bases and the V segment lost 4 bases, leaving 16 bases of the junction unmatched.